This TCR beta chain was sequenced during a study of neurological immune-mediated disorders. TCRdb re-called the 5' RACE reads with MiXCR, one entry per CDR3 protein. Of some 15,000 distinct CDR3 sequences listed, around 13% were seen once; the top ten hold 41%. This clonotype was recorded many times. The sorted libraries involved the use of around 960,000 CD4+ or CD8+ T cells. Trimming removed 0 bases at V and 4 bases at J, with 10 bases between. CDR1 is LNHNV, CDR2 YYDKDF, per germline (reference sequence). This CDR3 spans 15 amino acids. The receptor comes from a female donor with HTLV-1-associated myelopathy (HAM/TSP). The sample consisted of CD8+ T cells from blood. The chain carries TRBV15 and TRBJ1-5, with D hard to call. CDR3: CATSRDREGNQPQHF. CDR3 DNA sequence: TGTGCCACCAGCAGAGATCGGGAAGGGAATCAGCCCCAGCATTTT.